Below, 24 T cell receptor beta chains from the same sample are listed, as sequenced in a study of T cell repertoires in cytomegalovirus infection. TCRdb reprocessed the reads with MiXCR, giving one entry per CDR3 protein. This table has fewer than 1,000,000 distinct CDR3 sequences, around 30% appearing once. Their antigens are not known. The sample in question was cultured CD8+ T cells from PBMCs, obtained from culture after CMV antigen stimulation. The source is a human donor in good health (CMV status not recorded). Some clones in this sample may be carry-over from other donors' samples.

This clonotype was detected only a few times. Written as DNA, the CDR3 is TGTGCCAGCAGCGGATCCTCCTCCATAAGGGGAAACACCATATATTTT. Protein: CASSGSSSIRGNTIYF. The chain uses TRBV9 and TRBJ1-3; D call uncertain. Per the germline V gene, CDR1 is SGDLS and CDR2 is YYNGEE. This CDR3 comprises 16 residues. Deletions cut 3 bases from V and 4 bases from J, with 17 bases between.

This chain uses TRBV19 with TRBJ1-1; tentative D call: TRBD1 (6 bases). The V end lost 10 bases, the J end lost 5 bases, and 20 bases lay between the germline ends. Germline CDR1 and CDR2: LNHDA and SQIVND (reference sequence). This CDR3 is 14 amino acids long. The CDR3 here is CATLPGAPGTEAFF. The CDR3 DNA reads TGTGCCACCTTGCCGGGGGCCCCAGGGACTGAAGCTTTCTTT.

This clonotype has a handful of counts. The chain recombines TRBV10-3 with TRBJ1-5; D gene uncertain. CDR1 and CDR2 from the germline V gene are ENHRY and SYGVKD. Trimming left V 2 bases short and J 0 bases short, with 5 bases between. The CDR3 loop spans 14 amino acids. In DNA, the CDR3 is TGTGCCATCAGTGAGGGTTATAGCAATCAGCCCCAGCATTTT. This gives the protein CAISEGYSNQPQHF.

V gene TRBV6-5 combines with J gene TRBJ2-3; D is uncertain. V was shortened by 0 bases and J by 1 base, with 8 bases between the two germline ends. Germline V gene sequence: CDR1 MNHEY, CDR2 SVGAGI. There are 15 residues in the CDR3. CDR3 nucleotides: TGTGCCAGCAGTTACTCGGCGCTTGGCACAGATACGCAGTATTTT. It codes for CASSYSALGTDTQYF.

The genes are TRBV12-3 or TRBV12-4 and TRBJ2-3, with TRBD2 matching over 12 bases. V dropped 3 bases and J dropped 4; count of bases not matched to a gene: 5. CDR3 length equals 16 residues. The CDR3 DNA follows: TGTGCCAGCAGTTTCGGGACTAGCGGGTTCTCAGATACGCAGTATTTT. Encoded protein: CASSFGTSGFSDTQYF.

In this sample, this clonotype turned up a few times. The V call is TRBV5-5, the J call TRBJ2-2; D may be TRBD2 (5 bases). The CDR3 totals 14 residues. Trimming pared 5 bases from V and 6 bases from J, leaving 14 bases between. Germline V CDR1 and CDR2: SGHKS, YYEKEE (reference sequence). The CDR3 spells CASRLRRSAGELFF. CDR3 in DNA: TGTGCCAGCAGGCTTAGGAGGAGCGCCGGGGAGCTGTTTTTT.

This clonotype has only a few counts. V and J are TRBV24-1 and TRBJ2-3; 7 nucleotides align to TRBD1. Germline CDR1 and CDR2: KGHDR and SFDVKD. The CDR3 is 14 amino acids. With V trimmed by 3 bases and J by 5 bases, 4 bases remained unmatched. DNA for the CDR3: TGTGCCACCAGTGATACAAGGACAGGAGATACGCAGTATTTT. As protein: CATSDTRTGDTQYF.

The sample holds a few counts of this clonotype. The chain combines TRBV10-2 with TRBJ1-1; no firm D call. V was cut by 9 bases and J by 3 bases, with 14 bases left in between. The length of the CDR3 is 13 residues. Germline CDR1 and CDR2: WSHSY and SAAADI. The CDR3 reads CARKMGFDTEAFF. CDR3 bases: TGCGCCAGGAAAATGGGATTCGACACTGAAGCTTTCTTT.

To note about this clonotype: This may be a read error, as it is one base from a much larger clone. The J gene is TRBJ1-5, the V gene TRBV6-1; D is unresolved. CDR3 length: 15 residues. Germline V lookup: CDR1 MNHNS, CDR2 SASEGT. The CDR3 is CTSSELADSNQPQHF. DNA of the CDR3: TGTACCAGCAGTGAATTGGCAGATAGCAATCAGCCCCAGCATTTT.

J is TRBJ1-2 and V is TRBV9; the match to TRBD1 covers 9 bases. The CDR3 is 15 amino acids. The ends lost 1 base at V and 4 bases at J; junction bases unmatched: 5. Germline V lookup: CDR1 SGDLS, CDR2 YYNGEE. The CDR3 loop reads CASSVLRDRAYGYTF. CDR3 bases: TGTGCCAGCAGCGTACTCCGGGACAGGGCCTATGGCTACACCTTC.

This clonotype was seen repeatedly, ten times or more. The V and J genes are TRBV4-1 and TRBJ2-7; D could derive from TRBD1 or TRBD2 (5 bases each). Trimming stripped 0 bases from V and 0 bases from J, with 9 bases between. The V gene's germline CDR1 is MGHRA and CDR2 YSYEKL. The CDR3 loop spans 15 amino acids. This CDR3 reads CASSQDGGSSYEQYF. DNA for the CDR3: TGCGCCAGCAGCCAAGATGGGGGTAGCTCCTACGAGCAGTACTTC.

The chain is built from TRBV6-2 or TRBV6-3 and TRBJ2-7; no clear D. The V end was cut by 0 bases, the J end by 2 bases, with 11 bases between. This CDR3 has 15 amino acids. CDR1 and CDR2 (germline): MNHEY, SVGEGT. CDR3 DNA: TGTGCCAGCAGTTACTCGAAGGCAGCTACCTACGAGCAGTACGTC. Protein: CASSYSKAATYEQYV.

Of note for this clonotype: This sequence may be a read error, since a much larger clone differs from it by one base. The V and J genes are TRBV12-3 or TRBV12-4 and TRBJ2-5; a possible D gene is TRBD1 (6 bases). V lost 8 bases and J 1 base, leaving 17 bases between the germline ends. The CDR3 loop spans 15 amino acids. Written as DNA, the CDR3 is TGTGCCAGCGACTCAGGGGACACTGCCCAAGAGACCCAGTACTTC. Translation: CASDSGDTAQETQYF.

V gene TRBV7-8 combines with J gene TRBJ2-3, with 10 bases fitting TRBD2. The CDR3 loop spans 18 amino acids. Unmatched junction bases numbered 11, after V lost 5 bases and J lost 0 bases. Per germline, CDR1 SGHVS and CDR2 FQNEAQ. The CDR3 protein is CASSIKAGGPGSTDTQYF. The DNA of the CDR3 is TGTGCCAGCAGCATTAAAGCGGGGGGGCCTGGGAGCACAGATACGCAGTATTTT.

As DNA, the CDR3 is TGTGCCAGCAGTGAAGCGGGTCTAGCGGGGGAATACAATGAGCAGTTCTTC. Translated, it gives CASSEAGLAGEYNEQFF. This chain joins TRBV2 and TRBJ2-1; the match to TRBD2 covers 10 bases. V trimming: 0 bases; J trimming: 4 bases; junction bases outside the gene matches: 6. Germline loops: CDR1 SNHLY, CDR2 FYNNEI. This CDR3 has 17 residues. Complete variable domain (other parts from reference TRBV2 and TRBJ2-1): EPEVTQTPSHQVTQMGQEVILRCVPISNHLYFYWYRQILGQKVEFLVSFYNNEISEKSEIFDDQFSVERPDGSNFTLKIRSTKLEDSAMYFCASSEAGLAGEYNEQFFGPGTRLTVL.

Comments on this clonotype: This CDR3 is missing its conserved last phenylalanine or tryptophan, likely due to a read error. CDR3 protein: CASRGETQYV. The CDR3 DNA is TGTGCCAGCAGAGGAGAGACCCAGTACGTC. This chain uses TRBV12-3 or TRBV12-4 with TRBJ2-5; no clear D gene. V dropped 6 bases and J dropped 4 bases, with 3 bases sitting between them. The CDR3 runs 10 residues.

CDR3 bases: TGTGCCAGCAGAAAGTACCGGGACGGCGGCCAGTTAGAGCAGTTCTTC. Translation gives CASRKYRDGGQLEQFF. The rearrangement joins TRBV5-8 to TRBJ2-1, with D possibly being TRBD1 or TRBD2 (5 bases each). Germline V CDR1 and CDR2: SGHTS, YDEGEE. Trimming stripped 5 bases from V and 10 bases from J, with 25 bases between. The CDR3 totals 16 residues.

This clonotype was seen many times. J is TRBJ1-1 and V is TRBV18; D not certain. This CDR3 has 13 amino acids. The V end was cut by 3 bases, the J end by 2 bases, with 7 bases between. Germline CDR1 and CDR2: KGHSH and LQKENI. The CDR3: CASSPWFNTEAFF. The DNA for the CDR3 is TGTGCCAGCTCACCTTGGTTCAACACTGAAGCTTTCTTT.

The chain employs TRBV6-5 and TRBJ1-2; no firm D call. CDR1 is MNHEY and CDR2 is SVGAGI in the germline V gene. Trimming removed 5 bases at V and 8 bases at J, with 12 bases between. The CDR3 has 12 residues. Written as DNA, the CDR3 is TGTGCCAGCAGTCCCGGGCCCCGGGGCTACACCTTC. Its translation is CASSPGPRGYTF.

This clonotype has only a few counts. J is TRBJ2-7 and V is TRBV7-2; 7 bases match TRBD2. CDR3 length: 12 residues. From germline, CDR1 is SGHTA and CDR2 FQGNSA. V lost 6 bases, J lost 4 bases, and 3 bases stayed unmatched. The CDR3: CASRGGEYEQYF. CDR3 bases: TGTGCCAGCAGGGGGGGGGAGTACGAGCAGTACTTC.

This clonotype showed up many times. The J gene is TRBJ1-1, the V gene TRBV7-2, with D unclear. The germline gives CDR1 SGHTA, CDR2 FQGNSA. The CDR3 length is 16 residues. The germline V and J ends were trimmed by 1 base and 0 bases, with 12 bases remaining between them. This CDR3 is CASSLDPYRMNTEAFF. CDR3 DNA: TGTGCCAGCAGCTTAGATCCCTACAGAATGAACACTGAAGCTTTCTTT.

This sequence joins TRBV7-6 and TRBJ2-2; a possible D gene is TRBD1 (6 bases). Trimming removed 4 bases at V and 7 bases at J, with 19 bases between. Germline lookup yields CDR1 SGHVS and CDR2 FNYEAQ. This CDR3 spans 16 amino acids. The CDR3 here is CASSWIGTDRFGELFF. As DNA, the CDR3 is TGTGCCAGCAGCTGGATCGGGACGGACAGATTCGGGGAGCTGTTTTTT.

This clonotype has more than one count but fewer than ten. V gene TRBV6-2 or TRBV6-3 combines with J gene TRBJ1-5, with D possibly TRBD1 on 5 matching bases. Trimming stripped 2 bases from V and 1 base from J, with 9 bases between. Per the germline V gene, CDR1 is MNHEY and CDR2 is SVGEGT. The CDR3 contains 15 residues. In nucleotides, the CDR3 is TGTGCCAGCAGTTACCGGACATCAAGCAATCAGCCCCAGCATTTT. It codes for CASSYRTSSNQPQHF.

CDR3: CASSLSKSFSNQPQHF. In DNA form, the CDR3 reads TGTGCCAGCAGTTTATCGAAAAGCTTTAGCAATCAGCCCCAGCATTTT. The chain has TRBV27 and TRBJ1-5, with D hard to call. The germline V and J ends were trimmed by 0 bases and 0 bases, with 9 bases remaining between them. The CDR3 runs 16 residues. CDR1 and CDR2 from the germline V gene are MNHEY and SMNVEV (reference sequence).